Listed below are T cell receptor beta chains from one sample, sequenced in a study of blood T cell repertoires in COVID-19. Clones were read by immunoSEQ multiplex PCR, and TCRdb kept only the in-frame ones, dropping some. The sample has about 140,000 clones, under 80% seen once. Sequencing was performed on peripheral blood. Receptors were obtained from a man at least 80 years old with acute or convalescent COVID-19. Each CDR3 is given with its conserved first and last residue. A D gene is named only where the DNA matches it firmly. Expanded clones get a size class; other rows say once, few or many, or leave the size out.

>NA|TRBD1|TRBV19|TRBJ1-6
TGTGCCAGTAGCCTGGGACAGGGGCAGGGACCCCTCCACTTT
CASSLGQGQGPLHF
>NA|NA|TRBV6-2/TRBV6-3|TRBJ1-2
TGTGCCAGCAGCTCGACAGGAACTTCAGGAGGCTACACCTTC
CASSSTGTSGGYTF
>NA|NA|TRBV5-1|TRBJ1-4
TGCGCCAGCAGGGGGGGGACCGATCGTAATGAAAAACTGTTTTTT
CASRGGTDRNEKLFF
>NA|NA|TRBV6-6|TRBJ1-2
TGTGCCAGCAGTTGGACAGAGAACTATGGCTACACCTTC
CASSWTENYGYTF
>NA|TRBD1|TRBV3-1/TRBV3-2|TRBJ1-6
TGTGCCAGCAGGTTGGGACAGCTAACTATATTTGTCCCCCATTCACCCCTCCACTTT
CASRLGQLTIFVPHSPLHF
>NA|NA|TRBV19|TRBJ1-5
TGTGCCAGTAGTATGGGAGCGAAACAGCCCCAGCATTTT
CASSMGAKQPQHF
>NA|NA|TRBV4-2|TRBJ2-7
TGTGCCAGCAGCAACGGGTACGAGCAGTACTTC
CASSNGYEQYF
>NA|TRBD1|TRBV7-8|TRBJ1-2
TGTGCCAGCAGCACAGACAGGGGCTATGGCTACACCTTC
CASSTDRGYGYTF
>NA|TRBD1|TRBV6-5|TRBJ2-5
TGTGCCAGCAGGACGACAGGGACCCTCTCCGAGACCCAGTACTTC
CASRTTGTLSETQYF
>NA|NA|TRBV7-2|TRBJ1-5
TGTGCCAGCAGCTTATTAGGAGGGGACCTTCAGCCCCAGCATTTT
CASSLLGGDLQPQHF
>NA|NA|TRBV2|TRBJ2-7
TGTGCCAGCAGGAGGAGGGGTGAGCAGTACTTC
CASRRRGEQYF
>NA|TRBD1|TRBV3-1/TRBV3-2|TRBJ1-6
TGTGCCAGCAGCCAAACCGGGACAGAAATTTGGAGATATAATTCACCCCTCCACTTT
CASSQTGTEIWRYNSPLHF
>NA|TRBD1|TRBV25-1|TRBJ2-1
TGTGCCAGCGGAACAGGGGAGAGGTTCTTC
CASGTGERFF
>NA|NA|TRBV30|TRBJ1-5
TGTGCCTGGAACACAGGTGGCAATCAGCCCCAGCATTTT
CAWNTGGNQPQHF
>NA|NA|TRBV14|TRBJ2-2
TGTGCCAGCAGCCGGGAAGCAGGGTCATCGTTTTTTTTT
CASSREAGSSFFF
>NA|NA|TRBV11-1|TRBJ2-5
TGTGCCAGCAGCCGTAGGGGCGCGTATGAGACCCAGTACTTC
CASSRRGAYETQYF
>NA|NA|TRBV27|TRBJ2-4
TGTGCCAGCAGTTTAGAGGACATTCAGTACTTC
CASSLEDIQYF
>few|TRBD1|TRBV10-3|TRBJ1-1
TGTGCCATCAGTGCCCAGTCGGGACAGGGGAGCACTGAAGCTTTCTTT
CAISAQSGQGSTEAFF
>NA|NA|TRBV5-1|TRBJ1-2
TGCGCCAGCAGCTCCGTCCGGGGGGATACAAATGGCTACACCTTC
CASSSVRGDTNGYTF
>NA|TRBD1|TRBV6-2/TRBV6-3|TRBJ1-1
TGTGCCAGCATCCCAAGCCAGGGGGTTGGGGACACTGAAGCTTTCTTT
CASIPSQGVGDTEAFF
>NA|NA|TRBV4-2|TRBJ1-1
TGTGCCAGCAGCCAGATACCAGGGAAGGGGCGGACTGAAGCTTTCTTT
CASSQIPGKGRTEAFF
>NA|TRBD1|TRBV5-4|TRBJ2-3
TGTGCCAGCAGCGAACAGGGGATCACAGATACGCAGTATTTT
CASSEQGITDTQYF
>NA|NA|TRBV7-8|TRBJ2-5
TGTGCCAGCAGCCCCCAGGCATCGGCCCAGTACTTC
CASSPQASAQYF
>NA|NA|TRBV20-1|TRBJ1-5
TGCAGTGCTAGTATGGGCGCCGATCAGCCCCAGCATTTT
CSASMGADQPQHF
>NA|NA|TRBV30|TRBJ2-7
TGCGCCTGGAATAACGGGAGCTCCTACGAGCAGTACTTC
CAWNNGSSYEQYF
>NA|NA|TRBV30|TRBJ2-7
TGTGCCTGGAGCCATCCGCGGGACGAGCAGTACTTC
CAWSHPRDEQYF
>NA|TRBD2|TRBV5-1|TRBJ2-1
TGCGCCAGCACCCCTGGGTGGGGGGGGTACTACAATGAGCAGTTCTTC
CASTPGWGGYYNEQFF
>NA|NA|TRBV11-3|TRBJ2-5
TGTGCCAGCAGCAGGGGTTCAGGGGCCCAGTACTTC
CASSRGSGAQYF
>NA|TRBD2|TRBV7-3|TRBJ2-1
TGTGCCAGCAGCTTAACCCCAGCGGGGGGGCTTCCGTTCTTC
CASSLTPAGGLPFF
>NA|NA|TRBV5-4|TRBJ2-3
TGTGCCAGCAGCTTGAACAGGCGTTTCACAGATACGCAGTATTTT
CASSLNRRFTDTQYF
>NA|NA|TRBV5-6|TRBJ1-5
TGTGCCAGCAGCTTGGGGGCAGGGTTGGATCAGCCCCAGCATTTT
CASSLGAGLDQPQHF
>NA|TRBD2|TRBV7-2|TRBJ2-7
TGTGCCAGCAGCAGAAGCGGGGGGGACTACGAGCAGTACTTC
CASSRSGGDYEQYF
>NA|NA|TRBV30|TRBJ1-1
TGTGCCTGGAGCGGACAGATGAACACTGAAGCTTTCTTT
CAWSGQMNTEAFF
>NA|NA|TRBV28|TRBJ1-6
TGTGCCAGCAGAGGTCAGGGCAGTAGGTCACCCCTCCACTTT
CASRGQGSRSPLHF
>few|TRBD1|TRBV7-2|TRBJ2-7
TGTGCCAGCAGTAGGGGGACAGGGACCTACGAGCAGTACTTC
CASSRGTGTYEQYF
>NA|NA|TRBV7-8|TRBJ2-2
TGTGCCAGCAGCTGGGGACAGAACACCGGGGAGCTGTTTTTT
CASSWGQNTGELFF
>NA|TRBD2|TRBV18|TRBJ2-7
TGTGCCAGCTCACCAGATAGCGGGGTGGACGAGCAGTACTTC
CASSPDSGVDEQYF
>NA|TRBD1|TRBV24-1|TRBJ2-1
TGTGCCACCAGTGAGGGACAGGTGTACAATGAGCAGTTCTTC
CATSEGQVYNEQFF
>NA|NA|TRBV20-1|TRBJ2-3
TGCAGTGCGTCTCACTCAGATACGCAGTATTTT
CSASHSDTQYF
>once|NA|TRBV14|TRBJ2-1
TGTGCCAGCAGCCAAGGGGGGCCGACATTCAATGAGCAGTTCTTC
CASSQGGPTFNEQFF
>NA|TRBD1|TRBV7-6|TRBJ2-1
TGTGCCAGCAGCTTCGGACAGGGGATCGGGGGGGAGCAGTTCTTC
CASSFGQGIGGEQFF
>NA|TRBD2|TRBV10-3|TRBJ2-3
TGTGCCATCAGTGCGCGCGGGGGGGCCGTTAGCACAGATACGCAGTATTTT
CAISARGGAVSTDTQYF
>NA|TRBD2|TRBV3-1/TRBV3-2|TRBJ2-5
TGTGCCAGCAGCGTAACTAGCGGGGGCCGAGGGGAGACCCAGTACTTC
CASSVTSGGRGETQYF
>NA|NA|TRBV3-1/TRBV3-2|TRBJ1-1
TGTGCCAGCAGGACAATATCTACTGAAGCTTTCTTT
CASRTISTEAFF
>NA|NA|TRBV21-1|TRBJ2-7
TGTGCCAGCAGCAATAGTATCAGGGGCCGGGAGCAGTACTTC
CASSNSIRGREQYF
>NA|NA|TRBV6-2/TRBV6-3|TRBJ2-5
TGTGCCAGCAGTTACGCTAGACGGAAAGAGACCCAGTACTTC
CASSYARRKETQYF
>NA|NA|TRBV7-6|TRBJ2-2
TGTGCCAGCAGCTCGAAAGAGGGAAACACCGGGGAGCTGTTTTTT
CASSSKEGNTGELFF
>NA|NA|TRBV5-1|TRBJ2-1
TGCGCCAGCAGCTTGGGACAGTACAATGAGCAGTTCTTC
CASSLGQYNEQFF
>NA|TRBD1|TRBV4-3|TRBJ2-7
TGCGCCAGCAGCCAAGATTACGGGACAGCCTACGAGCAGTACTTC
CASSQDYGTAYEQYF
>NA|TRBD1|TRBV4-2|TRBJ1-4
TGTGCCAGCAGCCAATTGGGGACAGGGGAAGAAAAACTGTTTTTT
CASSQLGTGEEKLFF
>NA|NA|TRBV6-4|TRBJ2-6
TGTGCCAGCAGTGCAGACAACTCTGGGGCCAACGTCCTGACTTTC
CASSADNSGANVLTF
>NA|NA|TRBV5-4|TRBJ2-7
TGTGCCAGCAGCTCACCCTCGTCGCGCGAGCAGTACTTC
CASSSPSSREQYF
>NA|NA|TRBV9|TRBJ1-3
TGTGCCAGCAGCGAGGGAGACACATTCTCTGGAAACACCATATATTTT
CASSEGDTFSGNTIYF
>NA|TRBD1|TRBV19|TRBJ2-2
TGTGCCAGTAGGACAGGGGGCCCCGGGGAGCTGTTTTTT
CASRTGGPGELFF
>few|NA|TRBV5-4|TRBJ1-1
TGTGCCAGCAGCTGGACGGCCAAGCCGGGGACTGAAGCTTTCTTT
CASSWTAKPGTEAFF